The TCR beta chain under discussion was sequenced for a study of CD8 T cells in ankylosing spondylitis. The CDR3 is 17 amino acids. V lost 3 bases to trimming and J lost 0 bases; unmatched junction nucleotides: 8. CDR1 and CDR2 from the germline V gene are SGHRS and YFSETQ. From the 5' RACE reads, TCRdb called clonotypes with MiXCR, one entry per CDR3 protein. Among 350,000 or so distinct CDR3 sequences, about 15% were seen once, and the ten largest hold roughly 1.1%. Sample: blood, either unsorted or a sorted T cell fraction (not recorded which). This rearrangement joins TRBV5-1 to TRBJ2-1, with 8 bases fitting TRBD2. The receptor was isolated from a male donor with ankylosing spondylitis or in good health (not recorded which). CDR3 residues: CASSWGNSGTSYNEQFF. The CDR3 DNA reads as TGCGCCAGCAGCTGGGGGAATAGCGGGACCTCCTACAATGAGCAGTTCTTC.